The sequence of this T cell receptor (beta chain) was determined in a study of blood T cell repertoires in COVID-19. Overall study: COVID-19 samples collected from the United States, Italy and Spain covered acute and convalescent phases. From T cells, B-cell-depleted T cells, or PBMCs came the material, which was cDNA or gDNA.

The germline CDR1 and CDR2 sequences are SGHVS and FQNEAQ. Trimming took off 3 bases at V and 6 bases at J, with 5 bases between the two ends. The CDR3 runs to 11 residues. Original processing methods: Amplification with reference gene primers provided the estimates of nucleated cell counts. Sequencing used immunoSEQ multiplex PCR; TCRdb keeps in-frame clones, though not all of them. V, J and clone size are taken as reported in that table, and D and trimming were inferred from the DNA itself. The sample lists more than 65,000 clones; roughly 89% were seen once. V usage is TRBV7-8 and J usage is TRBJ1-1; no definite D call. The sequence was obtained from a human donor in a cohort sampled during active COVID-19. Source material: peripheral blood. CDR3 coding DNA: TGTGCCAGCAGCTTGAGTGCTGAAGCTTTCTTT. Its translation is CASSLSAEAFF.